The 30 T cell receptor beta chains reported below all come from one sample, sequenced in a study of CD8+CD57+ T cells in acquired aplastic anemia. Genomic DNA, the template, was used for profiling of the TCR beta VDJ and CDR3. TCRdb re-called the reads through MiXCR, storing one row per CDR3 protein. In the table there are about 220,000 distinct CDR3 sequences, 34% of which are singletons. The material sequenced was sorted CD4+, CD8+, or CD8+CD57+ T cells (not recorded which) from PBMCs. All receptors derive from a human donor in good health, serving as a control.

This rearrangement joins TRBV2 to TRBJ1-5; possible D gene TRBD1, 5 bases. Germline CDR1 and CDR2: SNHLY and FYNNEI. The CDR3 sequence is 11 residues long. Trimming removed 9 bases from V and 13 bases from J, with 16 bases in between. CDR3: CASSMSRGQHF. The CDR3 coding sequence is TGTGCCAGTAGTATGTCCCGGGGGCAGCATTTT.

This clonotype was seen many times. V and J are TRBV6-1 and TRBJ1-2; 7 bases map to TRBD1. Germline V gene lookup returns CDR1 MNHNS and CDR2 SASEGT. V was pared by 10 bases and J by 4 bases, with 6 bases of the junction left unmatched. The CDR3 extends over 12 amino acids. CDR3 sequence (DNA): TGTGCCACCTCGACAGGGCTCTATGGCTACACCTTC. Protein sequence: CATSTGLYGYTF.

This chain links TRBV10-1 with TRBJ2-1; TRBD2 matches at 12 bases. The CDR3 runs 17 residues. V trimming: 6 bases; J trimming: 4 bases; junction bases outside the gene matches: 10. The V gene's germline CDR1 is WNHNN and CDR2 SYGVQD (reference sequence). The chain's CDR3 is CASSLLAGGPGYNEQFF. The CDR3, as DNA: TGCGCCAGCAGCTTGCTAGCGGGGGGGCCGGGGTACAATGAGCAGTTCTTC.

The V gene is TRBV6-1, the J gene TRBJ1-1; no reliable D call. V was cut by 6 bases and J by 7 bases, with 15 bases left in between. Germline CDR1 reads MNHNS; CDR2 reads SASEGT. This CDR3 has 13 residues. CDR3 residues: CASSLEPVREAFF. The CDR3 DNA reads TGTGCCAGCAGCTTAGAGCCCGTACGTGAAGCTTTCTTT.

This clonotype was detected ten times or more. This rearrangement joins TRBV24-1 to TRBJ1-5, with D unresolved. The CDR3 covers 13 residues. Germline lookup yields CDR1 KGHDR and CDR2 SFDVKD. V was cut by 5 bases and J by 5 bases, with 9 bases left in between. The CDR3 DNA reads as TGTGCCACCAGTGTTGGAGGTCATCAGCCCCAGCATTTT. Translating it yields CATSVGGHQPQHF.

A note on this clonotype: Here the CDR3 omits its conserved ending phenylalanine or tryptophan, so a read error is the likely source. The CDR3 spells CASSRTSGVITDTQYL. The CDR3 bases are TGTGCCAGCAGCCGGACTAGCGGGGTCATCACAGATACGCAGTATCTT. The chain carries TRBV11-2 and TRBJ2-3; TRBD2 aligns across 12 bases. The germline V gene has CDR1 SGHAT and CDR2 FQNNGV. V dropped 5 bases and J dropped 2; count of bases not matched to a gene: 5. The CDR3 is 16 amino acids.

The chain couples TRBV9 to TRBJ1-2; D perhaps matches TRBD1 (5 bases). Trimming stripped 4 bases from V and 5 bases from J, with 18 bases between. Per the germline V gene, CDR1 is SGDLS and CDR2 is YYNGEE. The CDR3 contains 15 residues. CDR3 coding DNA: TGTGCCAGCAGCCGGACCGGGGACGGAGGGTATGGCTACACCTTC. Encoded protein: CASSRTGDGGYGYTF.

This clonotype was seen a handful of times. This chain uses TRBV20-1 with TRBJ1-2, with D possibly being TRBD1 (5 bases). The germline CDR1 and CDR2 sequences are DFQATT and SNEGSKA (reference sequence). There are 13 residues in the CDR3. V lost 6 bases and J lost 7, with 18 bases in between. CDR3 nucleotide sequence: TGCAGTGCCAAGGGTTTCGGGGCAGGTGGCTACACCTTC. Protein product: CSAKGFGAGGYTF.

The chain links TRBV6-2 or TRBV6-3 to TRBJ1-1; 7 bases agree with TRBD1. The CDR3 loop spans 13 amino acids. CDR1 MNHEY and CDR2 SVGEGT come from the germline V gene. V shed 6 bases, J shed 11 bases, and the junction held 12 bases outside the gene matches. CDR3 nucleotide sequence: TGTGCCAGCAGCCCCACAGGGGATCTAGGGGCTTTCTTT. Translating it yields CASSPTGDLGAFF.

This clonotype came up many times. The V and J genes are TRBV2 and TRBJ1-2, with D maybe TRBD1 (6 bases). Per germline, CDR1 SNHLY and CDR2 FYNNEI. This CDR3 is 13 amino acids long. V lost 6 bases, J lost 3 bases, and 11 bases lay in between. CDR3 region: CASSPDRHYGYTF. In DNA form, the CDR3 reads TGTGCCAGCAGCCCCGACAGGCACTATGGCTACACCTTC.

In this sample, this clonotype turned up once. A much larger clone is a single base away; this may be a read error. CDR3 region: CASSALRGRETRYF. For the CDR3, the DNA is TGTGCCAGCAGTGCCCTTAGGGGCCGTGAGACCCGGTACTTC. This rearrangement joins TRBV12-3 or TRBV12-4 to TRBJ2-5, with D possibly TRBD1 on 5 matching bases. This CDR3 is built from 14 residues.

The chain joins TRBV9 to TRBJ2-1, with D uncertain. Trimming shortened V by 0 bases and J by 7 bases, and 14 bases separated the two germline ends. Looked up from germline, CDR1 is SGDLS and CDR2 is YYNGEE. The CDR3 sequence is 15 residues long. CDR3 sequence (DNA): TGTGCCAGCAGCGTAGCTGGAAACGAGAGGAATGAGCAGTTCTTC. Encoded protein: CASSVAGNERNEQFF.

The chain joins TRBV12-3 or TRBV12-4 to TRBJ1-1, with 7 bases lining up with TRBD1. The CDR3 is made up of 14 amino acids. The V segment lost 6 bases and the J segment 5 bases; nucleotides outside the gene matches: 9. The CDR3 loop reads CASRRGQEATEAFF. CDR3 bases: TGTGCCAGCAGACGTGGACAGGAGGCTACTGAAGCTTTCTTT.

This clonotype was picked up a small number of times. J is TRBJ1-1 and V is TRBV3-1, with TRBD1 identical over 10 bases. CDR1 is LGHDT, CDR2 YNNKEL, per germline (reference sequence). Unmatched junction bases numbered 12, after V lost 6 bases and J lost 5 bases. CDR3 length: 16 amino acids. CDR3 protein: CASSGGRQGAGTEAFF. CDR3 nucleotide sequence: TGTGCCAGCAGTGGAGGACGACAGGGGGCTGGGACTGAAGCTTTCTTT. The whole variable domain, filled in from reference TRBV3-1 and TRBJ1-1, reads DTAVSQTPKYLVTQMGNDKSIKCEQNLGHDTMYWYKQDSKKFLKIMFSYNNKELIINETVPNRFSPKSPDKAHLNLHINSLELGDSAVYFCASSGGRQGAGTEAFFGQGTRLTVV.

The chain couples TRBV5-1 to TRBJ2-1; the D gene is possibly TRBD2 (6 bases). The germline V gene encodes CDR1 SGHRS and CDR2 YFSETQ. The CDR3 is 17 amino acids. The V gene lost 3 bases and the J gene lost 2 bases, with 18 bases spanning the gap. In DNA form, the CDR3 reads TGCGCCAGCAGCTGGGAGGAGCGTCAGTCTGCCTACAATGAGCAGTTCTTC. Translating gives CASSWEERQSAYNEQFF. Together with reference TRBV5-1 and TRBJ2-1, the CDR3 gives the full variable domain: KAGVTQTPRYLIKTRGQQVTLSCSPISGHRSVSWYQQTPGQGLQFLFEYFSETQRNKGNFPGRFSGRQFSNSRSEMNVSTLELGDSALYLCASSWEERQSAYNEQFFGPGTRLTVL.

The genes are TRBV12-3 or TRBV12-4 and TRBJ2-7; TRBD1 matches at 9 bases. Losses at the gene ends were 5 bases for V and 4 bases for J; bases not matched to a gene: 3. This CDR3 is built from 13 residues. CDR3 region: CASSGGQGYEQYF. The CDR3 coding sequence is TGTGCCAGCAGTGGGGGACAGGGATACGAGCAGTACTTC.

There are many counts of this clonotype. Sequence at one end of the junction differs from germline and may be a read error. This chain joins TRBV12-3 or TRBV12-4 and TRBJ2-7; D gene ambiguous. This CDR3 comprises 12 residues. For the CDR3, the DNA is TGTGCCAGCAGTTTAGCGGCTATTCGACCAAGTTTC. The encoded protein is CASSLAAIRPSF.

This clonotype has a handful of counts. The chain recombines TRBV7-2 with TRBJ1-3; D is ambiguous. The CDR3 contains 15 residues. Germline lookup yields CDR1 SGHTA and CDR2 FQGNSA. V was clipped by 5 bases and J by 0 bases, with 11 bases between them. This CDR3 reads CASSQKLISGNTIYF. The CDR3 DNA is TGTGCCAGCAGCCAAAAACTGATCTCTGGAAACACCATATATTTT.

This clonotype was detected ten times or more. The rearrangement joins TRBV7-2 to TRBJ1-3, with D uncertain. Germline assignment: CDR1 SGHTA and CDR2 FQGNSA. Trimming took 1 base from V and 2 from J, leaving 9 bases between them. This CDR3 spans 15 amino acids. The CDR3 loop reads CASSLGLQTGNTIYF. In nucleotides, the CDR3 is TGTGCCAGCAGCTTAGGTTTACAGACTGGAAACACCATATATTTT.

The chain couples TRBV24-1 to TRBJ2-2; perhaps TRBD2 as D (5 bases). The CDR3 sequence is 14 residues long. Germline V gives CDR1 KGHDR, CDR2 SFDVKD. The V gene lost 5 bases and the J gene lost 2 bases, with 8 bases spanning the gap. The CDR3 reads CATSAGSNTGELFF. The CDR3 coding sequence is TGTGCCACCAGTGCGGGATCAAACACCGGGGAGCTGTTTTTT.

As regards this clonotype: This could be a read error, since a much larger clone is one nucleotide away. The V gene is TRBV12-3 or TRBV12-4, the J gene TRBJ1-1, with D tentatively TRBD1 (6 bases). V shed 3 bases and J shed 8 bases, with 10 bases lying between them. CDR3 length: 12 amino acids. CDR3 nucleotides: TGTGCCAGCAGTTTTAGAGACAGGGAAGCTTTCTTT. It codes for CASSFRDREAFF.

This clonotype was counted between two and nine times. This rearrangement joins TRBV6-4 to TRBJ2-1; 11 positions agree with TRBD2. CDR1 and CDR2 (germline): MRHNA, SNTAGT. V trimming: 2 bases; J trimming: 4 bases; junction bases outside the gene matches: 4. This CDR3 region has 16 residues. Here the CDR3 reads CASSDAGTSGYNEQFF. The DNA of the CDR3 is TGTGCCAGCAGTGACGCCGGGACTAGCGGATACAATGAGCAGTTCTTC.

This clonotype came up many times. This CDR3 reads CASSLDPGRETQYF. DNA of the CDR3: TGCGCCAGCAGCTTGGATCCGGGTCGGGAGACCCAGTACTTC. The genes are TRBV5-1 and TRBJ2-5; D is unresolved. CDR1 and CDR2 from the germline V gene are SGHRS and YFSETQ. The CDR3 covers 14 residues. V lost 0 bases and J lost 5, with 11 bases in between.

The gene calls are TRBV3-1 and TRBJ1-2, with D maybe TRBD1 (6 bases). The V gene's germline CDR1 is LGHDT and CDR2 YNNKEL (reference sequence). The CDR3 spans 17 residues. V lost 1 base to trimming and J lost 5 bases, with 20 bases between them. As DNA, the CDR3 is TGTGCCAGCAGCCAAGTTTGGGGAGGGGGATCCCATTATGGCTACACCTTC. This translates into CASSQVWGGGSHYGYTF.

The table lists this clonotype with a few counts. This chain uses TRBV9 with TRBJ2-3; a weak D match, TRBD2 (6 bases). CDR3 size: 15 residues. V was pared by 4 bases and J by 2 bases, with 14 bases between. Germline V gives CDR1 SGDLS, CDR2 YYNGEE. The CDR3 loop reads CASSPQAGATDTQYF. Written as DNA, the CDR3 is TGTGCCAGCAGCCCCCAAGCGGGCGCCACAGATACGCAGTATTTT.

The chain combines TRBV20-1 with TRBJ1-1; 9 bases agree with TRBD1. Trimming at V came to 0 bases and at J to 0 bases, leaving 8 bases not matched to a gene. Germline V gene lookup returns CDR1 DFQATT and CDR2 SNEGSKA (reference sequence). The CDR3 is 17 amino acids. CDR3 nucleotides: TGCAGTGCTAGAGAGGACAGGGGCTCGAGCCTGAACACTGAAGCTTTCTTT. This encodes CSAREDRGSSLNTEAFF.

This clonotype came up many times. V and J are TRBV2 and TRBJ2-3; the D is unclear. Germline V CDR1 and CDR2: SNHLY, FYNNEI. This CDR3 region has 12 residues. V lost 10 bases and J 3 bases, leaving 11 bases between the germline ends. The CDR3 nucleotides are TGTGCCACAAGGAGAATGACAGATACGCAGTATTTT. It codes for CATRRMTDTQYF.

The rearrangement joins TRBV10-3 to TRBJ2-1, with TRBD2 matching over 14 bases. Per germline, CDR1 ENHRY and CDR2 SYGVKD. This CDR3 spans 16 amino acids. V lost 6 bases to trimming and J lost 8 bases; unmatched junction nucleotides: 9. The CDR3 spells CAISETSGGAKYEQFF. Written as DNA, the CDR3 is TGTGCCATCAGCGAGACTAGCGGGGGGGCTAAGTATGAGCAGTTCTTC.

At least ten counts were recorded for this clonotype. V is TRBV13 and J is TRBJ2-5; D unclear. This CDR3 is built from 15 residues. Trimming shortened V by 0 bases and J by 9 bases, and 17 bases separated the two germline ends. Per germline, CDR1 PRHDT and CDR2 FYEKMQ (reference sequence). CDR3 DNA sequence: TGTGCCAGCAGCTTAGGCCGTGGCTCCGGTTTGGCCCAGTACTTC. Encoded protein: CASSLGRGSGLAQYF.

This clonotype was seen at least ten times. The J gene is TRBJ1-2, the V gene TRBV11-2, with no clear D. V was cut by 8 bases and J by 4 bases, with 17 bases left in between. Looked up from germline, CDR1 is SGHAT and CDR2 is FQNNGV. The CDR3 runs to 14 residues. The DNA of the CDR3 is TGTGCCAGCCGCAGCAACCTGGGGTCCTATGGCTACACCTTC. Amino acid sequence: CASRSNLGSYGYTF.